This TCR beta chain was documented in a study of Ad26.COV2.S vaccination and SARS-CoV-2 variants. About the research overall: Ad26.COV2.S was injected intramuscularly once or twice, 56 days apart. Points from the study as a whole: Post-vaccination breadth of spike-specific CD8+ and CD4+ T cell responses was reportedly substantial.

Only in-frame clones appear in the TCRdb table, and some are missing; sequencing was by immunoSEQ multiplex PCR. The sample includes over 350,000 clones, 80% to 90% of them seen just once. CDR1 MNHNS and CDR2 SASEGT come from the germline V gene. The CDR3 extends over 15 amino acids. Trimming shortened V by 1 base and J by 2 bases, and 11 bases separated the two germline ends. A remark on this clone: What it binds is unknown.

Treatment here: around 19 received Ad26.COV2.S at low or high dose, single or two shots; several received placebo; per-sample allocation not given. Sampling happened 63 days after the first vaccine or placebo injection. The source of this sequence is a person between 18 and 59 years old who received the Ad26.COV2.S COVID-19 vaccine or a placebo. The V call is TRBV6-1, the J call TRBJ1-1, with D unresolved. The sequencing here drew on peripheral blood, taken in a trial of Ad26.COV2.S vaccine versus placebo. The CDR3 DNA follows: TGTGCCAGCAGTGAAGAGTACGGGGTAAACACTGAAGCTTTCTTT. Amino acids: CASSEEYGVNTEAFF.